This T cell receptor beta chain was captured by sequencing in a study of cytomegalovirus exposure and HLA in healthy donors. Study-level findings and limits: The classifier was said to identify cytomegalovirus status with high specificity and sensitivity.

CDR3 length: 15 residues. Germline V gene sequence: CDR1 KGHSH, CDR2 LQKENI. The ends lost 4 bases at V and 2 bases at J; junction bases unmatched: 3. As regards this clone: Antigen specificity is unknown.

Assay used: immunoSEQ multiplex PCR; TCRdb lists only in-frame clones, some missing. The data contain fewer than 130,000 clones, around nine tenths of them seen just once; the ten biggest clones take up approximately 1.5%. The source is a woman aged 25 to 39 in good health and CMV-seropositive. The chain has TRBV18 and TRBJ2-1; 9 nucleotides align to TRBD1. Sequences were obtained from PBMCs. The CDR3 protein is CASSQGTGTYNEQFF. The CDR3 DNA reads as TGTGCCAGCTCACAGGGGACAGGGACCTACAATGAGCAGTTCTTC.